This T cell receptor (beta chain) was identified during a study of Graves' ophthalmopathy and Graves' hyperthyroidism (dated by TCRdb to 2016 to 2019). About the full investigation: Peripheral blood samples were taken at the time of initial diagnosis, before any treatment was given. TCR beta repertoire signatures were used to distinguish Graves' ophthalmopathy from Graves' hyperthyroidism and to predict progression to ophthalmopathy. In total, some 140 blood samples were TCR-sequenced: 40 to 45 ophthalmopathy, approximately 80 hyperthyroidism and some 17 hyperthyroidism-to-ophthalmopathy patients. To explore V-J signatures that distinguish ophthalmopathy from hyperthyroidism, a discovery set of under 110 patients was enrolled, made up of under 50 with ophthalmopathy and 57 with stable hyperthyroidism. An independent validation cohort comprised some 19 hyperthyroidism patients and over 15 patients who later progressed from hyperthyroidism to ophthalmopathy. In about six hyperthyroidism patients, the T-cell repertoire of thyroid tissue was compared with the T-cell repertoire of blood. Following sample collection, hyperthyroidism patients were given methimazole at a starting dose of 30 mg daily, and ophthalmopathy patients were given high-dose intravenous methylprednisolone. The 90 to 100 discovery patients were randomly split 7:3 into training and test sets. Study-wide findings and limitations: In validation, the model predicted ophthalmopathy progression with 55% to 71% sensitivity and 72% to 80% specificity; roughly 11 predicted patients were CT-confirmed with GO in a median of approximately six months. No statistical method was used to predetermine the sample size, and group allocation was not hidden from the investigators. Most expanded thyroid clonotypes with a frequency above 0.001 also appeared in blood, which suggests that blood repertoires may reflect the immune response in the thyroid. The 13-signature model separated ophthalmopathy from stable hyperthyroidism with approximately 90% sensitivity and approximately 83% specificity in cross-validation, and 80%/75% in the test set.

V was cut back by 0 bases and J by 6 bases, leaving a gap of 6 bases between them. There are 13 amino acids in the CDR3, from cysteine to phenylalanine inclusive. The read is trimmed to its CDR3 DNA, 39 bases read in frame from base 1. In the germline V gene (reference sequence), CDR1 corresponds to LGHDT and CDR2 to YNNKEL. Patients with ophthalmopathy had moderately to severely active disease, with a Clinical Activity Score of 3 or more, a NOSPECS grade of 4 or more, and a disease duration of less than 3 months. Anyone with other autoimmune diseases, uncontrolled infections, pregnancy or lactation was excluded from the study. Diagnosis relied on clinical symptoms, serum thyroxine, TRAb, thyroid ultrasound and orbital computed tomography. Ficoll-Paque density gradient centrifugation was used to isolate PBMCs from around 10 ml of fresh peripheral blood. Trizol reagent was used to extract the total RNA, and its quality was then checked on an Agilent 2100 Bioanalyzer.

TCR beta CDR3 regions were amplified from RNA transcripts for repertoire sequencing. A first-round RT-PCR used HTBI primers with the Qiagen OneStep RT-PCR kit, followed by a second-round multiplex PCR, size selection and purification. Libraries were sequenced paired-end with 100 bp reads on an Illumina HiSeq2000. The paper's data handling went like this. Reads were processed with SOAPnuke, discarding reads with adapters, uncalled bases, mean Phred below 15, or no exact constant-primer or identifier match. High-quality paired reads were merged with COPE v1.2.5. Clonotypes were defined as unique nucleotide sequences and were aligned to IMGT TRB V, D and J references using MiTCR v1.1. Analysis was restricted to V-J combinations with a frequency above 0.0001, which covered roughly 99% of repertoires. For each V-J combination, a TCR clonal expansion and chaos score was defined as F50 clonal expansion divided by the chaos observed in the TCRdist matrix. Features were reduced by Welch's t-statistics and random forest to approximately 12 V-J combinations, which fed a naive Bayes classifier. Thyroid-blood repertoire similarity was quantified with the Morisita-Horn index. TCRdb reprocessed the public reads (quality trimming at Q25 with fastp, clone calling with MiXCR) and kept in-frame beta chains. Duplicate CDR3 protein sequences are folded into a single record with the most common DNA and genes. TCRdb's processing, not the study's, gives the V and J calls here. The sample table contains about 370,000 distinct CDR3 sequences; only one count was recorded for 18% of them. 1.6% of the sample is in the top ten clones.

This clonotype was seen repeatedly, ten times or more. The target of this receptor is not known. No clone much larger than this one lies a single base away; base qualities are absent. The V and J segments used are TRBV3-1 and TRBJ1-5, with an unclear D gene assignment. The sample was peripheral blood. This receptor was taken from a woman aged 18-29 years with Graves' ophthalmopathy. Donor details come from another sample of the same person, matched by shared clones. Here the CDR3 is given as CASSQEGRQPQHF. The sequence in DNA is TGTGCCAGCAGCCAAGAGGGTCGTCAGCCCCAGCATTTT.